The 11 T cell receptor beta chains reported below all come from one sample, sequenced in a study of graft-versus-host responses after intestinal transplantation. Clones were sequenced by immunoSEQ multiplex PCR, and TCRdb holds only the in-frame ones, with some missing. Counted here are around 16,000 clones, 70% to 90% occurring once; the ten biggest clones make up around 6.6%. Specimen: bone marrow, collected less than 130 days after intestinal transplantation. The receptors here all came from a human patient who received an intestinal transplant, so some T cells may come from the graft donor.

This sequence joins TRBV19 and TRBJ2-3; possibly TRBD2 for D (6 bases). V was trimmed by 2 bases and J by 5 bases, leaving 14 bases between them. This CDR3 is 15 amino acids long. Germline V gene lookup returns CDR1 LNHDA and CDR2 SQIVND (reference sequence). The DNA of the CDR3 is TGTGCCAGTAGTATACCCGGGAGAGCTGTAGATACGCAGTATTTT. Amino acids: CASSIPGRAVDTQYF.

This clone showed up just once. The V call is TRBV23-1, the J call TRBJ1-5, with D maybe TRBD1 (6 bases). TRBV23-1 is recorded as an ORF, its role being uncertain. The CDR3 is 15 amino acids. The V gene lost 2 bases and the J gene lost 2 bases, with 10 bases spanning the gap. The CDR3 sequence is CASSQVGGGNQPQHF. CDR3 DNA: TGCGCCAGCAGTCAAGTAGGGGGAGGCAATCAGCCCCAGCATTTT.

This clone was seen a single time. One end of the junction does not line up with germline, which may come from a read error. The J gene is TRBJ2-1, the V gene TRBV7-7; D not resolved. Germline CDR1 reads SSHAT; CDR2 reads FNYEAQ (reference sequence). The CDR3 covers 14 residues. This chain's CDR3 is CASSLSPSYNEQFF. The CDR3 DNA reads TGTGCTAGCAGCTTAAGTCCCTCCTACAATGAGCAGTTCTTC.

The chain uses TRBV27 and TRBJ1-4; 11 bases are a match to TRBD1. Trimming at V came to 3 bases and at J to 5 bases, leaving 5 bases not matched to a gene. This CDR3 comprises 16 residues. The germline V gene encodes CDR1 MNHEY and CDR2 SMNVEV (reference sequence). The CDR3 nucleotides read TGTGCCAGCAGTTTCGGACAGGGGGCCCCCAATGAAAAACTGTTTTTT. As protein: CASSFGQGAPNEKLFF.

This sequence joins TRBV7-3 and TRBJ1-3, with D tentatively TRBD1 (5 bases). Germline CDR1 reads SGHTA; CDR2 reads FQGTGA. The germline V and J ends were trimmed by 3 bases and 15 bases, with 18 bases remaining between them. The CDR3 is 13 amino acids. CDR3 nucleotides: TGTGCCAGCAGCTTGATGCCGTCCGGACACCAATATTTT. Translation gives CASSLMPSGHQYF.

The CDR3 DNA follows: TGTGCCAGCAGCTTATGGGTGGGAGAGGGCTACGAGCAGTACTTC. Translated, it gives CASSLWVGEGYEQYF. V gene TRBV7-3 combines with J gene TRBJ2-7, with a weak D call TRBD2 (5 bases). Between the trimmed V and J ends, which lost 2 bases and 3 bases, there was a span of 14 bases. The CDR3 covers 15 residues. CDR1 is SGHTA and CDR2 is FQGTGA in the germline V gene.

The rearrangement joins TRBV13 to TRBJ1-2, with 7 bases lining up with TRBD1. This CDR3 comprises 14 residues. The germline gives CDR1 PRHDT, CDR2 FYEKMQ (reference sequence). The ends lost 4 bases at V and 4 bases at J; junction bases unmatched: 6. CDR3 protein: CASSSRQGRYGYTF. Here the CDR3 DNA reads TGTGCCAGCAGCTCTAGACAGGGTCGCTATGGCTACACCTTC.

This clone is a singleton in its sample. The chain employs TRBV19 and TRBJ2-2; the D is unclear. The germline V gene encodes CDR1 LNHDA and CDR2 SQIVND (reference sequence). V dropped 2 bases and J dropped 2 bases, with 6 bases sitting between them. This CDR3 has 14 amino acids. The CDR3 protein is CASSITLNTGELFF. CDR3 nucleotide sequence: TGTGCCAGTAGTATAACACTAAACACCGGGGAGCTGTTTTTT.

By proportion, this clone is medium-sized. The chain recombines TRBV5-1 with TRBJ2-7; 7 bases map to TRBD1. There are 15 residues in the CDR3. CDR1 SGHRS and CDR2 YFSETQ come from the germline V gene. Germline trimming cut 0 bases from V and 5 bases from J; bases unmatched to any gene: 8. CDR3 in amino acids: CASSLAWGQPHEQYF. The DNA for the CDR3 is TGCGCCAGCAGCTTGGCCTGGGGACAGCCCCACGAGCAGTACTTC.

For this clone: Germline and junction disagree at one end, which may indicate a read error. The chain carries TRBV28 and TRBJ1-1; D uncertain. Germline CDR1 MDHEN, CDR2 SYDVKM. This CDR3 has 14 residues. The CDR3 DNA is TGTGCCAGCACTTTAGGACTCTCGAACACTGAAGCTTTCTTT. It specifies CASTLGLSNTEAFF.

The rearrangement uses TRBV6-5 and TRBJ2-3; 7 positions agree with TRBD1. Germline-derived CDR1 and CDR2 are MNHEY and SVGAGI. The ends lost 4 bases at V and 2 bases at J; junction bases unmatched: 6. The CDR3 contains 15 residues. The CDR3 here is CASSSLTGITDTQYF. The CDR3 bases are TGTGCCAGCAGTTCCCTGACAGGGATCACAGATACGCAGTATTTT.